This T cell receptor (gamma chain) was recovered during a study of intestinal T cells in coeliac disease. Broader study findings: Repeated CDR3 amino acid sequences could not be told from PCR duplicates.

About this clone: What it binds is unknown.

The J segment lost 3 bases and the V segment lost 0 bases, leaving 11 bases of the junction unmatched. In germline, CDR1 is GITISATS, CDR2 ISYDGTV (reference sequence). The CDR3 contains 16 residues. TRG repertoires were amplified with LymphoTrack primers from around 0.2 ug of biopsy DNA. TCRdb reapplied CATT to the multiplex PCR reads. Of 650 or so gamma-chain clones in the sample, less than 65% were seen once. Genomic DNA came from ten roughly 5-µm formalin-fixed paraffin-embedded scrolls per case. This rearrangement joins TRGV9 to TRGJ1 or TRGJ2. The receptor's source is a human donor with celiac disease. Sequencing was carried out using a duodenal biopsy. The CDR3 sequence is CALWEVRNKAYYKKLF. CDR3 sequence (DNA): TGTGCCTTGTGGGAGGTGCGCAATAAAGCTTATTATAAGAAACTCTTT.